This TCR beta chain stems from a study of control samples from healthy donors and cancer patients (dated by TCRdb to about 2020). Concerning this clone: This receptor's antigen is unknown. No quality values exist for individual bases; no much larger clone is one base distant.

Libraries were made using the immunoSEQ multiplex PCR assay. TCRdb holds this immuneACCESS table with in-frame rearrangements only. Some clones are missing; in checked studies, unresolved V genes explain under half, and the rest has no known cause. The sample profile shows approximately 53,000 clones; approximately 90% of them were found once. 0.75% to 0.95% of the sample is held by the ten biggest clonotypes. This TCR was recovered from a man aged 30 to 45 with colorectal cancer. The sequenced material came from PBMCs.

The nucleotide sequence reads TGTGCCAGCAGCACCAGACAGGGTGGATTTGGTCACAATGAGCAGTTCTTC. It translates to CASSTRQGGFGHNEQFF. The chain couples TRBV7-2 to TRBJ2-1, with 7 junctional bases fitting TRBD1. The germline V gene encodes CDR1 SGHTA and CDR2 FQGNSA. Measured from the cysteine to the phenylalanine, the CDR3 is 17 residues long. The DNA shown is the 51-base CDR3, in frame from base 1. Trimmed from V: 5 bases; trimmed from J: 5 bases; junction bases lacking a gene match: 15.